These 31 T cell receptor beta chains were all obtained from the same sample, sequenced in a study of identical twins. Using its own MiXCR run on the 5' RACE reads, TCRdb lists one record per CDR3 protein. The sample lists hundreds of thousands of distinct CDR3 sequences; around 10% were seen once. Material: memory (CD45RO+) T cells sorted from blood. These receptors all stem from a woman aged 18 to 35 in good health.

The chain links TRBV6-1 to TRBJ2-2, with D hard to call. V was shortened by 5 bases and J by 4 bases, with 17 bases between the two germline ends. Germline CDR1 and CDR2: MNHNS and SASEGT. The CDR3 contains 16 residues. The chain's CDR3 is CASSPTYSIGTGELFF. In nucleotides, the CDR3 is TGTGCCAGCAGTCCAACTTACTCGATAGGCACCGGGGAGCTGTTTTTT.

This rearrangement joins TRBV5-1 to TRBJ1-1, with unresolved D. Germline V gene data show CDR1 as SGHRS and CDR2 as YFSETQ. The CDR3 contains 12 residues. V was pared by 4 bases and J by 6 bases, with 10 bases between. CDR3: CASSRLGSEAFF. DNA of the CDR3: TGCGCCAGCAGCCGATTGGGGTCTGAAGCTTTCTTT.

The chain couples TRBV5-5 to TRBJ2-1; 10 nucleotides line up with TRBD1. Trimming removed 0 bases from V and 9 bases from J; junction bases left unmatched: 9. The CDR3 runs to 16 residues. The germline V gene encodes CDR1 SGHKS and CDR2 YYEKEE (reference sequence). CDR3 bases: TGTGCCAGCAGCTTGGGATTGGGGACAGGGGAGGGTGAGCAGTTCTTC. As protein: CASSLGLGTGEGEQFF.

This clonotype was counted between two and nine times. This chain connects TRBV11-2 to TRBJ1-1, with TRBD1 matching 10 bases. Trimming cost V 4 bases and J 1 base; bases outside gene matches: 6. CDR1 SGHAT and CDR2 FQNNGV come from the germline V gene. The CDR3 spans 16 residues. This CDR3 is CASSWGQGTPNTEAFF. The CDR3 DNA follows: TGTGCCAGCAGCTGGGGACAGGGGACTCCGAACACTGAAGCTTTCTTT.

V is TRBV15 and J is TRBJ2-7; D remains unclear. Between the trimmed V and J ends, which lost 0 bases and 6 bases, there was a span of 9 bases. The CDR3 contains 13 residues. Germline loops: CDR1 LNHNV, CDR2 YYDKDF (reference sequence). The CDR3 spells CATSRDRSSEQYF. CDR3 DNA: TGTGCCACCAGCAGAGATCGCAGTTCCGAGCAGTACTTC.

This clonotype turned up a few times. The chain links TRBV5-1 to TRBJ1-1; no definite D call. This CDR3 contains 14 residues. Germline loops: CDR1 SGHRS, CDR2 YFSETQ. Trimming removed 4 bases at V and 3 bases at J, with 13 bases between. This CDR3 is CASSDGQGYTEAFF. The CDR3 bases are TGCGCCAGCAGCGATGGGCAAGGGTACACTGAAGCTTTCTTT.

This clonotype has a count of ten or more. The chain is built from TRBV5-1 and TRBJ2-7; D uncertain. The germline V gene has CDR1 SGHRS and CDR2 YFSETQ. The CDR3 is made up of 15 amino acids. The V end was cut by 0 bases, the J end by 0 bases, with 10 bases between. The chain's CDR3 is CASSLDPGSSYEQYF. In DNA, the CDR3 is TGCGCCAGCAGCTTGGATCCAGGTTCCTCCTACGAGCAGTACTTC. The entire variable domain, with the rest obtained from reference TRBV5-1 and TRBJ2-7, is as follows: KAGVTQTPRYLIKTRGQQVTLSCSPISGHRSVSWYQQTPGQGLQFLFEYFSETQRNKGNFPGRFSGRQFSNSRSEMNVSTLELGDSALYLCASSLDPGSSYEQYFGPGTRLTVT.

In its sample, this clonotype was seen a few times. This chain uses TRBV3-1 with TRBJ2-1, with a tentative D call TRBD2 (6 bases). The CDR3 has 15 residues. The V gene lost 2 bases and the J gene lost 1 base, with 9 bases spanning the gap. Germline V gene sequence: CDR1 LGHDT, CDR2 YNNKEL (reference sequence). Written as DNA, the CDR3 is TGTGCCAGCAGCCAACCCGGGGGTTCCTACAATGAGCAGTTCTTC. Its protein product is CASSQPGGSYNEQFF.

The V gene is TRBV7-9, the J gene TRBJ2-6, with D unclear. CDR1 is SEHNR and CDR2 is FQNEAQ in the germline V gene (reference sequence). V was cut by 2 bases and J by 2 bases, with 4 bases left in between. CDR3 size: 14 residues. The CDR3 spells CASSLTPGANVLTF. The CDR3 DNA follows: TGTGCCAGCAGCTTAACCCCTGGGGCCAACGTCCTGACTTTC.

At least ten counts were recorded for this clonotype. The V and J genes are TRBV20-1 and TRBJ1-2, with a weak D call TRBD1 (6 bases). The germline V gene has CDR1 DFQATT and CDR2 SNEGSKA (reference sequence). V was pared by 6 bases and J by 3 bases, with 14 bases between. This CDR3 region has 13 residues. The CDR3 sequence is CSADQGTDYGYTF. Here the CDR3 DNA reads TGCAGTGCCGATCAGGGGACCGACTATGGCTACACCTTC.

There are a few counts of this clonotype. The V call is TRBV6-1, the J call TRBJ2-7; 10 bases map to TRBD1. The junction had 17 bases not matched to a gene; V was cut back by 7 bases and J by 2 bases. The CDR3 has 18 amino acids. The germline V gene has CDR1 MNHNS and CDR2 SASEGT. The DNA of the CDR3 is TGTGCCAGCACGGGACAGGGGCCAGGGACTAGAAGTCCCTACGAGCAGTACTTC. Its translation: CASTGQGPGTRSPYEQYF.

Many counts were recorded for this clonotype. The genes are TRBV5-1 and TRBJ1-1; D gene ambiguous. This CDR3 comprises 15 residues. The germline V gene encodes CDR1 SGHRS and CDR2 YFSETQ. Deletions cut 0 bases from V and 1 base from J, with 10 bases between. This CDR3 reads CASSLGVLGNTEAFF. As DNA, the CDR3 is TGCGCCAGCAGCTTGGGTGTCCTGGGGAACACTGAAGCTTTCTTT.

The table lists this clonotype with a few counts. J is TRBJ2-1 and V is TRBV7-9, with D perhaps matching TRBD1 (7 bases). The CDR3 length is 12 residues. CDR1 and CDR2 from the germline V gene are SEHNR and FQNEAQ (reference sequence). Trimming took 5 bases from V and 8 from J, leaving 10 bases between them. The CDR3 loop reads CASSQGGYEQFF. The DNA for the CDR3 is TGTGCCAGCAGCCAGGGGGGTTATGAGCAGTTCTTC.

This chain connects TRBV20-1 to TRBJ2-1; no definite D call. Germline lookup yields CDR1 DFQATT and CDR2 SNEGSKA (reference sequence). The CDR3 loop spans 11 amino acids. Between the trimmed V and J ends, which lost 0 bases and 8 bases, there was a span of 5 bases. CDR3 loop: CSARDQYEQFF. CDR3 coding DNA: TGCAGTGCTAGAGATCAATATGAGCAGTTCTTC.

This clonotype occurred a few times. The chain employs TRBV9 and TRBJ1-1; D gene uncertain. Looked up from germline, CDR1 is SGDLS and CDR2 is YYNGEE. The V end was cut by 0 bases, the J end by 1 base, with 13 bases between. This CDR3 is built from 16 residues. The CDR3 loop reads CASSVAVASRNTEAFF. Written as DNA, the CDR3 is TGTGCCAGCAGCGTAGCGGTGGCAAGCCGGAACACTGAAGCTTTCTTT.

The CDR3 DNA is TGTGCCAGCGGCCCCGGGCGCCTCTACGAGCAGTACTTC. This translates into CASGPGRLYEQYF. The chain recombines TRBV5-6 with TRBJ2-7; D is undetermined. V was pared by 7 bases and J by 3 bases, with 14 bases between. CDR3 length: 13 residues. Germline V gives CDR1 SGHDT, CDR2 YYEEEE.

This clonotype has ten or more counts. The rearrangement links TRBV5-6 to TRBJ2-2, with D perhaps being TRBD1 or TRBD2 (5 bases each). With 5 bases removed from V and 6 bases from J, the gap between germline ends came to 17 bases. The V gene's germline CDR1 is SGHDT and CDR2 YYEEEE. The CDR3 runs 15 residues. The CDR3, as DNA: TGTGCCAGCAGTCTGGCGAGGGGAAGGGCCGGGGAGCTGTTTTTT. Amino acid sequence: CASSLARGRAGELFF.

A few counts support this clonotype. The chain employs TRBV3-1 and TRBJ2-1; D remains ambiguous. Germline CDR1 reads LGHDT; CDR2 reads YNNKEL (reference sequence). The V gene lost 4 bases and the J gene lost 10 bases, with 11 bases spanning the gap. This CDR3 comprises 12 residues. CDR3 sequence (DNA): TGTGCCAGCAGCCGGGTGGCCTGGGAGCAGTTCTTC. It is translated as CASSRVAWEQFF.

The CDR3 nucleotides are TGTGCCTGGAGTCGGGACTTTACTAACACCGGGGAGCTGTTTTTT. This sequence encodes CAWSRDFTNTGELFF. The chain links TRBV30 to TRBJ2-2, with a possible D match to TRBD2 (6 bases). Germline lookup yields CDR1 GTSNPN and CDR2 SVGIG (reference sequence). V shed 2 bases and J shed 2 bases, with 12 bases lying between them. The CDR3 totals 15 residues.

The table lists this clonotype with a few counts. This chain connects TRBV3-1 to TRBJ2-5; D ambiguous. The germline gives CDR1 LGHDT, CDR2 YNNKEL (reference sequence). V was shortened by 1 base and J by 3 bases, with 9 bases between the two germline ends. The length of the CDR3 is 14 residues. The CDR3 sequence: CASSQVSLEETQYF. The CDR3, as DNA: TGTGCCAGCAGCCAAGTTAGTCTTGAAGAGACCCAGTACTTC.

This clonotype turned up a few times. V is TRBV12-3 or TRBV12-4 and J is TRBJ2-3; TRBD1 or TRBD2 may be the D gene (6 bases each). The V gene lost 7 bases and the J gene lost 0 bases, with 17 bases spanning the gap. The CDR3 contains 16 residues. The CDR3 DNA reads TGTGCCAGCACTCTTCGGAGGGACACTAGCACAGATACGCAGTATTTT. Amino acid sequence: CASTLRRDTSTDTQYF.

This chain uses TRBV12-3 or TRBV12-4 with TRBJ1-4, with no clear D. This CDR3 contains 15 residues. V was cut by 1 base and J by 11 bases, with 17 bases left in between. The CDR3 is CASSLGGHLEGKLFF. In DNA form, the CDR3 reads TGTGCCAGCAGTTTAGGGGGTCATCTCGAAGGGAAACTGTTTTTT.

The chain's CDR3 is CASSQGHSVSGANVLTF. The CDR3 bases are TGCGCCAGCAGCCAAGGACACTCCGTATCTGGGGCCAACGTCCTGACTTTC. V and J are TRBV4-1 and TRBJ2-6; unclear D gene. Germline values: CDR1 MGHRA, CDR2 YSYEKL. Trimming removed 1 base at V and 1 base at J, with 11 bases between. The CDR3 loop spans 17 amino acids.

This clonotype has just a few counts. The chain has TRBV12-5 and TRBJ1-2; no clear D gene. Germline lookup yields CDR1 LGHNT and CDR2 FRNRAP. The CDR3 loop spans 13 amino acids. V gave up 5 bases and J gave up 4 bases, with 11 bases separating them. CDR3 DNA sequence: TGTGCTAGTGGTACTTGGGAGCGCTATGGCTACACCTTC. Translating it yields CASGTWERYGYTF.

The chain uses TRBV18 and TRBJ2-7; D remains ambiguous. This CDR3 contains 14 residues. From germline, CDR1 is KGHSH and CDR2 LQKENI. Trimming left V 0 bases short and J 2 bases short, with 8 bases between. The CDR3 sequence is CASSPPPGAYEQYF. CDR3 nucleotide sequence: TGTGCCAGCTCACCACCCCCAGGCGCCTACGAGCAGTACTTC.

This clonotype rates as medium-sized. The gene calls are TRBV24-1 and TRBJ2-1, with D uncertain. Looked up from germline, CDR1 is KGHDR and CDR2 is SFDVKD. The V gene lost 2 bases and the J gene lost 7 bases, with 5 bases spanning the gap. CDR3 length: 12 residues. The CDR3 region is CATSDSRNEQFF. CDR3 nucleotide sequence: TGTGCCACCAGTGATTCAAGGAATGAGCAGTTCTTC.

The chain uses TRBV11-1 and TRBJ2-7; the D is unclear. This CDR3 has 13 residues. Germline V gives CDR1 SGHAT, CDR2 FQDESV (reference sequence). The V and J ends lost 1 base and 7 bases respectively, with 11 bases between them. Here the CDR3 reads CASSLGRPMEQYF. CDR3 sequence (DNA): TGTGCCAGCAGCTTAGGGCGGCCTATGGAGCAGTACTTC.

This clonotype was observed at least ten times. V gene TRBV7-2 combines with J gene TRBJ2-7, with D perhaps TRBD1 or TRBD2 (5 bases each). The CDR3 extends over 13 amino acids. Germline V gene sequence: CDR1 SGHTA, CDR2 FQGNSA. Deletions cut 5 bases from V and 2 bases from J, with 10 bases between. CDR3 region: CASSASGPYEQYF. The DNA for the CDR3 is TGTGCCAGCAGCGCCTCGGGACCCTACGAGCAGTACTTC. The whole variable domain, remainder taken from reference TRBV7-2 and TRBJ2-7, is GAGVSQSPSNKVTEKGKDVELRCDPISGHTALYWYRQSLGQGLEFLIYFQGNSAPDKSGLPSDRFSAERTGGSVSTLTIQRTQQEDSAVYLCASSASGPYEQYFGPGTRLTVT.

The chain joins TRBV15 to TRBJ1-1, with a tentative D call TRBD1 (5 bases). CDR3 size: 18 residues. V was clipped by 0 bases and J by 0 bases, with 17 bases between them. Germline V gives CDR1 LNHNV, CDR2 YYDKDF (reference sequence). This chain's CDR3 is CATSREGAATIMNTEAFF. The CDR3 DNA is TGTGCCACCAGCAGAGAAGGGGCAGCCACAATAATGAACACTGAAGCTTTCTTT.

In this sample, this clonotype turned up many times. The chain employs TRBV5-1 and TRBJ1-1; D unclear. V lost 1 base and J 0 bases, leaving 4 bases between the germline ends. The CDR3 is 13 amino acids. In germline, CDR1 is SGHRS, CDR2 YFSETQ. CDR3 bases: TGCGCCAGCAGCTTGCAGATGAACACTGAAGCTTTCTTT. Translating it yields CASSLQMNTEAFF.

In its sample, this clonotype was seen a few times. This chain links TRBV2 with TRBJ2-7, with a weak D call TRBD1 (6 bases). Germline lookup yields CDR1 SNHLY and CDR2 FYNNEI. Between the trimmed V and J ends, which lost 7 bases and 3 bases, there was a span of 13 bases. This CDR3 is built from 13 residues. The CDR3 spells CASNPGHHYEQYF. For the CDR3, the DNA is TGTGCCAGCAACCCGGGACACCACTACGAGCAGTACTTC.